These 20 T cell receptor beta chains came from one sample sequenced in a study of blood T cell repertoires in COVID-19. Repertoires were generated with immunoSEQ multiplex PCR, while TCRdb's copy carries only in-frame clones and drops some. The top ten clones hold 2.9% of a sample with 200,000 to 250,000 clones, 80% to 90% of them seen once. Material: peripheral blood. The source of these receptors is a man aged 45-65 years who had recovered from COVID-19.

CDR3 sequence (DNA): TGTGCCAGCAGTTACGTCCGGACAGCAAACACTGAAGCTTTCTTT. Residues: CASSYVRTANTEAFF. The chain uses TRBV6-5 and TRBJ1-1; weak D call: TRBD1 (6 bases). Germline V gives CDR1 MNHEY, CDR2 SVGAGI. CDR3 length equals 15 residues. Trimming left V 2 bases short and J 2 bases short, with 12 bases between.

The rearrangement joins TRBV2 to TRBJ1-6; D perhaps matches TRBD1 (6 bases). Deletions cut 7 bases from V and 7 bases from J, with 11 bases between. The germline V gene has CDR1 SNHLY and CDR2 FYNNEI. This CDR3 is 13 amino acids long. The CDR3: CASNQQGNSPLHF. The CDR3 bases are TGTGCCAGCAACCAACAGGGAAATTCACCCCTCCACTTT.

The chain joins TRBV10-1 to TRBJ2-7; D might be TRBD1 (6 bases). V was trimmed by 3 bases and J by 4 bases, leaving 19 bases between them. CDR1 is WNHNN, CDR2 SYGVQD, per germline (reference sequence). The CDR3 length is 16 residues. As DNA, the CDR3 is TGCGCCAGCAGTGAAACCCCAACAGGGTTGTTATACGAGCAGTACTTC. This sequence encodes CASSETPTGLLYEQYF.

J is TRBJ2-7 and V is TRBV28, with 11 bases identical to TRBD2. The junction had 8 bases not matched to a gene; V was cut back by 7 bases and J by 6 bases. This CDR3 has 14 residues. CDR1 and CDR2 from the germline V gene are MDHEN and SYDVKM. The DNA for the CDR3 is TGTGCCAGCACCTCACTAGCGGGAGTCGGCGAGCAGTACTTC. This sequence encodes CASTSLAGVGEQYF.

J is TRBJ2-7 and V is TRBV27; D is perhaps TRBD2 (6 bases). Germline CDR1 reads MNHEY; CDR2 reads SMNVEV (reference sequence). This CDR3 comprises 13 residues. V lost 6 bases, J lost 2 bases, and 11 bases lay in between. The CDR3 DNA reads as TGTGCCAGCAGGGGGGGTCCCACCTACGAGCAGTACTTC. As protein: CASRGGPTYEQYF.

The CDR3 spells CASSITGDTEAFF. The CDR3 bases are TGTGCCAGCAGCATAACAGGGGACACTGAAGCTTTCTTT. The chain uses TRBV7-9 and TRBJ1-1; TRBD1 aligns across 7 bases. J was trimmed by 3 bases and V by 5 bases; bases with no gene match: 3. The length of the CDR3 is 13 residues. Per the germline V gene, CDR1 is SEHNR and CDR2 is FQNEAQ (reference sequence).

This clone was observed once. This chain uses TRBV2 with TRBJ2-5; TRBD1 is a possible D gene (5 bases). V dropped 5 bases and J dropped 5 bases, with 12 bases sitting between them. The CDR3 loop spans 13 amino acids. The V gene's germline CDR1 is SNHLY and CDR2 FYNNEI. In DNA, the CDR3 is TGTGCCAGCAGTATAGTGGGGCGGGAGACCCAGTACTTC. Its protein is CASSIVGRETQYF. Filled out from reference TRBV2 and TRBJ2-5, the complete variable domain reads EPEVTQTPSHQVTQMGQEVILRCVPISNHLYFYWYRQILGQKVEFLVSFYNNEISEKSEIFDDQFSVERPDGSNFTLKIRSTKLEDSAMYFCASSIVGRETQYFGPGTRLLVL.

This clone was seen only once. The chain links TRBV18 to TRBJ1-3; D may be TRBD1 (5 bases). The CDR3 runs to 16 residues. V lost 6 bases to trimming and J lost 0 bases, with 15 bases between them. Germline V gene data show CDR1 as KGHSH and CDR2 as LQKENI. The CDR3 protein is CASSPIKTDSGNTIYF. The CDR3 coding sequence is TGTGCCAGCTCCCCAATTAAGACAGACTCTGGAAACACCATATATTTT.

The V and J genes are TRBV5-1 and TRBJ2-1; D unclear. CDR3 length: 14 amino acids. CDR1 and CDR2 (germline): SGHRS, YFSETQ. The V and J ends lost 1 base and 0 bases respectively, with 5 bases between them. The CDR3 here is CASSLTDSYNEQFF. As DNA, the CDR3 is TGCGCCAGCAGCTTGACAGACTCCTACAATGAGCAGTTCTTC.

The chain employs TRBV19 and TRBJ2-1; tentatively, D is TRBD2 (6 bases). Deletions cut 6 bases from V and 6 bases from J, with 15 bases between. Germline V lookup: CDR1 LNHDA, CDR2 SQIVND (reference sequence). The CDR3 sequence is 14 residues long. DNA of the CDR3: TGTGCCAGTAGCTACCGGAGGGGTAGCAATGAGCAGTTCTTC. It encodes CASSYRRGSNEQFF.

The V call is TRBV7-9, the J call TRBJ1-3; unclear D gene. The CDR3 consists of 14 residues. The germline CDR1 and CDR2 sequences are SEHNR and FQNEAQ (reference sequence). V lost 2 bases, J lost 2 bases, and 7 bases lay in between. The DNA of the CDR3 is TGTGCCAGCAGCTTATCACAAACTGGAAACACCATATATTTT. This gives the protein CASSLSQTGNTIYF.

This chain uses TRBV25-1 with TRBJ2-3; TRBD2 might be the D (6 bases). Germline V gene data show CDR1 as MGHDK and CDR2 as SYGVNS. V gave up 1 base and J gave up 8 bases, with 16 bases separating them. The CDR3 is 15 amino acids. The CDR3 nucleotides read TGTGCCAGCAGTGAATTGGGGACTCCAGCAGGTACGCAGTATTTT. This codes for CASSELGTPAGTQYF.

The sample holds a few counts of this clone. The J gene is TRBJ2-7, the V gene TRBV11-2; TRBD2 agrees at 11 bases. Germline V gives CDR1 SGHAT, CDR2 FQNNGV. CDR3 length equals 17 residues. V dropped 5 bases and J dropped 4; count of bases not matched to a gene: 13. CDR3 nucleotide sequence: TGTGCCAGCAGCCCTCCTTCCCGACTAGCGGGAATTTACGAGCAGTACTTC. This encodes CASSPPSRLAGIYEQYF.

V and J are TRBV28 and TRBJ2-1; tentatively, D is TRBD1 (6 bases). Trimming removed 3 bases at V and 8 bases at J, with 23 bases between. CDR1 MDHEN and CDR2 SYDVKM come from the germline V gene. This CDR3 contains 17 residues. CDR3 DNA sequence: TGTGCCAGCAGTTTTCGTCCGTCGACAGGCCTAAACCATGAGCAGTTCTTC. It translates to CASSFRPSTGLNHEQFF. Using reference TRBV28 and TRBJ2-1 for the parts outside the CDR3, the full variable domain is DVKVTQSSRYLVKRTGEKVFLECVQDMDHENMFWYRQDPGLGLRLIYFSYDVKMKEKGDIPEGYSVSREKKERFSLILESASTNQTSMYLCASSFRPSTGLNHEQFFGPGTRLTVL.

This sequence joins TRBV27 and TRBJ2-3, with 9 nucleotides matching TRBD1. The germline gives CDR1 MNHEY, CDR2 SMNVEV (reference sequence). After removal of 3 bases from V and 2 bases from J, the junction contained 6 bases not matched to a gene. This CDR3 is built from 16 residues. This CDR3 reads CASSLIGTGHTDTQYF. The CDR3 DNA reads TGTGCCAGCAGTTTGATTGGGACAGGGCACACAGATACGCAGTATTTT.

The gene calls are TRBV27 and TRBJ1-3, with 10 bases identical to TRBD1. J lost 3 bases, V lost 4 bases, and 3 bases had no gene match. CDR1 is MNHEY and CDR2 is SMNVEV in the germline V gene (reference sequence). This CDR3 comprises 15 residues. The DNA for the CDR3 is TGTGCCAGCAGTTACGGACAGGGGGGTGGAAACACCATATATTTT. This translates into CASSYGQGGGNTIYF.

The chain links TRBV5-1 to TRBJ1-4; D is possibly TRBD1 (5 bases). Germline loops: CDR1 SGHRS, CDR2 YFSETQ. This CDR3 contains 14 residues. V was trimmed by 5 bases and J by 4 bases, leaving 12 bases between them. The CDR3 spells CASRQGHYNEKLFF. CDR3 sequence (DNA): TGCGCCAGCAGGCAGGGTCACTATAATGAAAAACTGTTTTTT. The complete variable domain, with remaining parts taken from reference TRBV5-1 and TRBJ1-4, reads KAGVTQTPRYLIKTRGQQVTLSCSPISGHRSVSWYQQTPGQGLQFLFEYFSETQRNKGNFPGRFSGRQFSNSRSEMNVSTLELGDSALYLCASRQGHYNEKLFFGSGTQLSVL.

V gene TRBV27 combines with J gene TRBJ2-7; TRBD2 might be the D (6 bases). This CDR3 has 14 amino acids. CDR1 and CDR2 from the germline V gene are MNHEY and SMNVEV (reference sequence). The V end was cut by 8 bases, the J end by 6 bases, with 20 bases between. The CDR3 nucleotides are TGTGCCAGCGGGAGGTTAGAAGCCCCGTCCGAGCAGTACTTC. Translated: CASGRLEAPSEQYF.

This rearrangement joins TRBV7-2 to TRBJ2-1; TRBD1 agrees at 12 bases. Per the germline V gene, CDR1 is SGHTA and CDR2 is FQGNSA. V lost 5 bases to trimming and J lost 8 bases; unmatched junction nucleotides: 4. There are 14 residues in the CDR3. CDR3 sequence reads: CASSRDRGLYEQFF. DNA of the CDR3: TGTGCCAGCAGCCGGGACAGGGGGCTCTATGAGCAGTTCTTC. Combining the CDR3 with reference TRBV7-2 and TRBJ2-1 gives the whole variable domain GAGVSQSPSNKVTEKGKDVELRCDPISGHTALYWYRQSLGQGLEFLIYFQGNSAPDKSGLPSDRFSAERTGGSVSTLTIQRTQQEDSAVYLCASSRDRGLYEQFFGPGTRLTVL.

This chain connects TRBV5-1 to TRBJ2-5, with D unclear. V dropped 0 bases and J dropped 2 bases, with 11 bases sitting between them. There are 15 residues in the CDR3. CDR1 and CDR2 (germline): SGHRS, YFSETQ. Written as DNA, the CDR3 is TGCGCCAGCAGCTTGGTCCAGGATAAACAAGAGACCCAGTACTTC. Translation gives CASSLVQDKQETQYF.